This is a list of T cell receptor beta chains from one sample in a study of T cells after yellow fever vaccination. TCRdb fed the 5' RACE reads into MiXCR, producing one record per CDR3 protein. The sample yields 450,000 to 550,000 distinct CDR3 sequences, over 15% seen once. The starting material was PBMCs, obtained 15 days after the yellow fever booster vaccination. All receptors come from a man between 25 and 39 years old who received the YFV17D yellow fever vaccine. The CDR3 runs from the conserved cysteine through the conserved F or W. The D gene is left open where the match is weak. Clone size is not always given. Where it is, it says once, few, many or a class for expanded clones.

CDR3 DNA	CDR3 protein	clone size	V gene	J gene	D gene
TGCGCCAGCATGAGGACAGGGCCGGTCTACGAGCAGTACTTC	CASMRTGPVYEQYF	-	TRBV5-1	TRBJ2-7	TRBD1
TGCAGCGTTGAAACATATCAGAGAGAATTC	CSVETYQREF	-	TRBV29-1	TRBJ2-5	-
TGTGCCAGCCAGCTGGCGGGGTTTCTTAATGAGCAGTTCTTC	CASQLAGFLNEQFF	-	TRBV11-2	TRBJ2-1	-
TGTGCCTGGAGTGTAATGCGGGACTACGAGCAGTACTTC	CAWSVMRDYEQYF	-	TRBV30	TRBJ2-7	-
TGTGCCGGTTGTTCCTCCGATAATGAAAAACTGTTTTTT	CAGCSSDNEKLFF	-	TRBV6-6	TRBJ1-4	-
TGTGCCACCGGGCTAGCCACCGGGGAGCTGTTTTTT	CATGLATGELFF	few	TRBV18	TRBJ2-2	-
TGCGCCACCCGCCGGGGATTATCCTACAATGAGCAGTTCTTC	CATRRGLSYNEQFF	-	TRBV10-2	TRBJ2-1	-
TGTGCCAGCTCCCCCACCTTTACTAGCGGCACAGATACGCAGTATTTT	CASSPTFTSGTDTQYF	-	TRBV18	TRBJ2-3	TRBD2
TGTGCCAGCAGACACGAGGAACAGCATCCCGACAATGAGCAGTTCTTC	CASRHEEQHPDNEQFF	-	TRBV21-1	TRBJ2-1	-
TGTGCCAGCACCAGGCGACCCTACGAGCAGTACTTC	CASTRRPYEQYF	-	TRBV2	TRBJ2-7	-
TGTGCCAGTGAAAACCAAAAGCGGCGGAGGACGATTGGGAATGAGCAGTTCTTC	CASENQKRRRTIGNEQFF	few	TRBV19	TRBJ2-1	-
TGTGCCAGCAGCCGCCCGGACAGGGTGGTAACCGGGGAGCTGTTTTTT	CASSRPDRVVTGELFF	-	TRBV12-3/TRBV12-4	TRBJ2-2	TRBD1
TGTGCCAGCAGCCCACCCGGACTAGCGGACCAAGAGACCCAGTACTTC	CASSPPGLADQETQYF	-	TRBV7-9	TRBJ2-5	TRBD2
TGCAGTGCTAGAGATAGAATGCGGGAGGGTTTAAACGGGGAGCTGTTTTTT	CSARDRMREGLNGELFF	-	TRBV20-1	TRBJ2-2	TRBD2
TGCAGCGTTTTGGGACAGGGGTCAGATACGCAGTATTTT	CSVLGQGSDTQYF	-	TRBV29-1	TRBJ2-3	TRBD1
TGCAGTGCTAGTTTTTCTAGCGTCGGAGAGACCCAGTACTTC	CSASFSSVGETQYF	few	TRBV20-1	TRBJ2-5	-
TGTGCCAGCACCGCAGACGCTGAGAGTAACGAGCAGTACTTC	CASTADAESNEQYF	-	TRBV6-1	TRBJ2-7	-
TGCAGTTACCGGGGAAGGCAAGAGACCCAGTACTTC	CSYRGRQETQYF	few	TRBV20-1	TRBJ2-5	-
TGCGCCAGCAGCTTGGGGGATCAGGGCGAGCAGTACTTC	CASSLGDQGEQYF	-	TRBV5-1	TRBJ2-7	-
TGTGCCAGACAGGGGGCCGGCAACGAGCAGTACTTC	CARQGAGNEQYF	-	TRBV27	TRBJ2-7	TRBD1
TGTGCCAGCAGTTTGTCGACCGGCAATGAGCAGTTCTTC	CASSLSTGNEQFF	few	TRBV28	TRBJ2-1	-
TGTGCCAGCACCCGTCATGGGGGCGGTGAAAAACTGTTTTTT	CASTRHGGGEKLFF	-	TRBV5-4	TRBJ1-4	-
TGCGCCAGCAGCCAATTCTCTGACGGGAACACTGAAGCTTTCTTT	CASSQFSDGNTEAFF	-	TRBV4-3	TRBJ1-1	-
TGTGCCAGCAAAGGAAAGGGAGAAGAGACCCAGTACTTC	CASKGKGEETQYF	few	TRBV14	TRBJ2-5	-
TGTGCCAGCAGTTACGGCAAGGCCAACGTCCTGACTTTC	CASSYGKANVLTF	-	TRBV12-3/TRBV12-4	TRBJ2-6	-
TGCAGTGGGGGAGGGAAGGTACCGTTTACGCAGTATTTT	CSGGGKVPFTQYF	few	TRBV20-1	TRBJ2-3	TRBD2
TGTGCCAGCAGCTTAGTACAGAGATCCTACGAGCAGTACTTC	CASSLVQRSYEQYF	few	TRBV7-2	TRBJ2-7	-